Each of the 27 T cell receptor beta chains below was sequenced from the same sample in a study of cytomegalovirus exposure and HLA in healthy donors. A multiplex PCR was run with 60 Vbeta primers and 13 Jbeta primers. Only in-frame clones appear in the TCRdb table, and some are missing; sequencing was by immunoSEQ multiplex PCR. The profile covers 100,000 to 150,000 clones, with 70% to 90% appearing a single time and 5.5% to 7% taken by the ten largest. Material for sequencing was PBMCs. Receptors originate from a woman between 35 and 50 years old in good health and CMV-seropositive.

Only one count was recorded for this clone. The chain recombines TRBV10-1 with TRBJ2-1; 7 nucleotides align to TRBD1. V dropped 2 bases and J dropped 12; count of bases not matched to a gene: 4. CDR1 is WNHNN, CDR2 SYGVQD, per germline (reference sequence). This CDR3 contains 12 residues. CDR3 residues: CASSEDREGQFF. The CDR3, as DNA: TGCGCCAGCAGTGAGGACAGGGAAGGGCAGTTCTTC.

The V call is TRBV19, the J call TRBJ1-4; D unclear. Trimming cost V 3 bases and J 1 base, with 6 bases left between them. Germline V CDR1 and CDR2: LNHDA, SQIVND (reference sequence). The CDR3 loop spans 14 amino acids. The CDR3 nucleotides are TGTGCCAGTAGTATCTCTAGAACTAATGAAAAACTGTTTTTT. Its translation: CASSISRTNEKLFF. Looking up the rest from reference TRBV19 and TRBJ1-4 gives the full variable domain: DGGITQSPKYLFRKEGQNVTLSCEQNLNHDAMYWYRQDPGQGLRLIYYSQIVNDFQKGDIAEGYSVSREKKESFPLTVTSAQKNPTAFYLCASSISRTNEKLFFGSGTQLSVL.

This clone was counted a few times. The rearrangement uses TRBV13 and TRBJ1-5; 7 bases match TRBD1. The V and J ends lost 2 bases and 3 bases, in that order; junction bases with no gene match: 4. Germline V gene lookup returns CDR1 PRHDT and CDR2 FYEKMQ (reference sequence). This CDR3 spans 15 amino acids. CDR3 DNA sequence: TGTGCCAGCAGCTTACAGGGGGTTAACAATCAGCCCCAGCATTTT. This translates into CASSLQGVNNQPQHF.

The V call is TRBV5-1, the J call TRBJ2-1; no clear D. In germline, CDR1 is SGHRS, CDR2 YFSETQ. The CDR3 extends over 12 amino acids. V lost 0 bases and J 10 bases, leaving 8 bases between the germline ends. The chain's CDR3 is CASSLDLREQFF. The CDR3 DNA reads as TGCGCCAGCAGCTTGGACCTACGAGAGCAGTTCTTC. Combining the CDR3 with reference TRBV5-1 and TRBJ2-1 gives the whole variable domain KAGVTQTPRYLIKTRGQQVTLSCSPISGHRSVSWYQQTPGQGLQFLFEYFSETQRNKGNFPGRFSGRQFSNSRSEMNVSTLELGDSALYLCASSLDLREQFFGPGTRLTVL.

The CDR3 protein is CAWDRNYGYTF. As DNA, the CDR3 is TGTGCCTGGGACAGGAACTATGGCTACACCTTC. V is TRBV30 and J is TRBJ1-2; possible D gene TRBD1, 6 bases. V dropped 5 bases and J dropped 2 bases, with 6 bases sitting between them. The CDR3 has 11 amino acids. The germline V gene has CDR1 GTSNPN and CDR2 SVGIG (reference sequence).

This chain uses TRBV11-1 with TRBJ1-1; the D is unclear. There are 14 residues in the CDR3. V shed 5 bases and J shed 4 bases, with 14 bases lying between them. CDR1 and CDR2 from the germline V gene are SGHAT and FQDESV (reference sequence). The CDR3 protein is CASSPGREPTEAFF. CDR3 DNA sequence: TGTGCCAGCAGCCCCGGACGGGAGCCCACTGAAGCTTTCTTT.

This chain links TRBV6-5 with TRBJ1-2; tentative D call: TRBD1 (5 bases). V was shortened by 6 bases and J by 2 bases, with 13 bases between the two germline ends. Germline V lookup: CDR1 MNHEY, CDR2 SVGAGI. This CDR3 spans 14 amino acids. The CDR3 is CASRGGARNYGYTF. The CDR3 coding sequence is TGTGCCAGCAGAGGAGGGGCGAGGAACTATGGCTACACCTTC.

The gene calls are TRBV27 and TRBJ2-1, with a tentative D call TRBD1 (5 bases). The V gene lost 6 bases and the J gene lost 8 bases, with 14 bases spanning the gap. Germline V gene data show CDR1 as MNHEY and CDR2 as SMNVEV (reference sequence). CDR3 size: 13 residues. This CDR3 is CASSPVSGHEQFF. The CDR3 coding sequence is TGTGCCAGCAGCCCCGTCTCAGGGCATGAGCAGTTCTTC.

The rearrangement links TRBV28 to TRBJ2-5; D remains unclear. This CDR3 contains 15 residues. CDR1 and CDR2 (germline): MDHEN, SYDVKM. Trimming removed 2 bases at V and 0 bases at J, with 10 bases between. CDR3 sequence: CASSLPLLNQETQYF. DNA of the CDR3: TGTGCCAGCAGTTTACCCCTTCTTAACCAAGAGACCCAGTACTTC.

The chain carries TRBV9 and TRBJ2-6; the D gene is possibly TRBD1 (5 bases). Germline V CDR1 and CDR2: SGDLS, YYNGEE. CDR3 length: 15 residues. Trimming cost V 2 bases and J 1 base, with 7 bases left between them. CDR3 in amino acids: CASSVRGSGANVLTF. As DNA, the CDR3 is TGTGCCAGCAGCGTTAGGGGATCTGGGGCCAACGTCCTGACTTTC.

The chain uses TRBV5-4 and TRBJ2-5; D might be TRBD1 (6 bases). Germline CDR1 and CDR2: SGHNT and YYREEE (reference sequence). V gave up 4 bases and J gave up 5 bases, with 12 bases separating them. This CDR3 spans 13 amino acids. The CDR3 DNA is TGTGCCAGCAGCCGAGGACAGTGGGAGACCCAGTACTTC. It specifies CASSRGQWETQYF.

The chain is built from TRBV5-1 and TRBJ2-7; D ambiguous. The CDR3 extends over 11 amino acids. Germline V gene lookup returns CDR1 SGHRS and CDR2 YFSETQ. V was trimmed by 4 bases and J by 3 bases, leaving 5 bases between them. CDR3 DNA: TGCGCCAGCAGCGACAACTACGAGCAGTACTTC. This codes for CASSDNYEQYF.

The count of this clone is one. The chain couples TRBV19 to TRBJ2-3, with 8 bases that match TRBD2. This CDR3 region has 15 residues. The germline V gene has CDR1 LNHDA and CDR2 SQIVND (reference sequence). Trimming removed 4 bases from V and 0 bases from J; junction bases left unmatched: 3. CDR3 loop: CASSSSGTSTDTQYF. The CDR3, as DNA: TGTGCCAGTAGTAGTAGCGGGACTAGCACAGATACGCAGTATTTT.

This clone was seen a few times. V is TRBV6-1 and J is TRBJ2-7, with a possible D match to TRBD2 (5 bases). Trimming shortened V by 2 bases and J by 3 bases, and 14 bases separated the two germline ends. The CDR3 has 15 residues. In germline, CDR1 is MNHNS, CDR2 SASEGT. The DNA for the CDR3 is TGTGCCAGCAGTGAAACTAGTACGGGATACTACGAGCAGTACTTC. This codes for CASSETSTGYYEQYF.

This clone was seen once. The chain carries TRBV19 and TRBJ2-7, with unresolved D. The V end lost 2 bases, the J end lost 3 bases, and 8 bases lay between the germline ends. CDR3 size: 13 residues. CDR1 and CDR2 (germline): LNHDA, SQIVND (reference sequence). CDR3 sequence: CASSITGHYEQYF. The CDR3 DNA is TGTGCCAGTAGTATAACGGGTCACTACGAGCAGTACTTC.

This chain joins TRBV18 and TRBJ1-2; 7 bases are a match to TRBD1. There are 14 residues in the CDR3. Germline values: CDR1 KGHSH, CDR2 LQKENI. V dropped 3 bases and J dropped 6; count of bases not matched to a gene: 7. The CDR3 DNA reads TGTGCCAGCTCACCTCTTCAGGGGGGCGATGGCTACACCTTC. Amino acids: CASSPLQGGDGYTF. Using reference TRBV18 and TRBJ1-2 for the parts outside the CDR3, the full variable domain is NAGVMQNPRHLVRRRGQEARLRCSPMKGHSHVYWYRQLPEEGLKFMVYLQKENIIDESGMPKERFSAEFPKEGPSILRIQQVVRGDSAAYFCASSPLQGGDGYTFGSGTRLTVV.

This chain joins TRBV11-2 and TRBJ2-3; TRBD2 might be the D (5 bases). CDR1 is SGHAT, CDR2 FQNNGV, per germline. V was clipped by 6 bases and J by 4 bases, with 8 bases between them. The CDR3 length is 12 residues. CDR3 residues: CASRFSADTQYF. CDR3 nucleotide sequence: TGTGCCAGCAGATTTAGCGCAGATACGCAGTATTTT.

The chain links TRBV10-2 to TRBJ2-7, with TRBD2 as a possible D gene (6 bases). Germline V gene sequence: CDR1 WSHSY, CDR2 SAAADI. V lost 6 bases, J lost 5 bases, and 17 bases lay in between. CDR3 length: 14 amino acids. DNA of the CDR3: TGCGCCAGCAGATCGGGAGATCTTGTCAACGAGCAGTACTTC. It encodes CASRSGDLVNEQYF.

CDR3 protein: CATSRVVGGTYEQYF. The CDR3 DNA sequence: TGTGCCACCAGCAGAGTAGTAGGGGGCACCTACGAGCAGTACTTC. The chain is built from TRBV15 and TRBJ2-7, with 7 positions matching TRBD1. Losses at the gene ends were 1 base for V and 2 bases for J; bases not matched to a gene: 5. CDR3 length: 15 amino acids. Germline CDR1 reads LNHNV; CDR2 reads YYDKDF (reference sequence).

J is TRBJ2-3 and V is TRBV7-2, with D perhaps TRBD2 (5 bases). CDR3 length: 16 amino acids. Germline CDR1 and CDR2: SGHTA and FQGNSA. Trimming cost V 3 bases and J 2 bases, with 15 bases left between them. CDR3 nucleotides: TGTGCCAGCAGCTTGGACTCGAGTCGCTACACAGATACGCAGTATTTT. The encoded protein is CASSLDSSRYTDTQYF.

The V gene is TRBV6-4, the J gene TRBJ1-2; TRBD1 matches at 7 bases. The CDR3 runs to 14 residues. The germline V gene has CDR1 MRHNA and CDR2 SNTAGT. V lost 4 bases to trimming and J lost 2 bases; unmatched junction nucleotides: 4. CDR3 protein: CASSGQGLNYGYTF. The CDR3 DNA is TGTGCCAGCAGTGGACAGGGCCTGAACTATGGCTACACCTTC.

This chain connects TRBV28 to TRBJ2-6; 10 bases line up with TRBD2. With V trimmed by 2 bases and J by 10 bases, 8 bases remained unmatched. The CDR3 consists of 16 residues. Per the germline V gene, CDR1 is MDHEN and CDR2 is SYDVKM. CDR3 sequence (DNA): TGTGCCAGCAGTTTAACGGCTAGCGGGAGTGGTAACGTCCTGACTTTC. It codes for CASSLTASGSGNVLTF.

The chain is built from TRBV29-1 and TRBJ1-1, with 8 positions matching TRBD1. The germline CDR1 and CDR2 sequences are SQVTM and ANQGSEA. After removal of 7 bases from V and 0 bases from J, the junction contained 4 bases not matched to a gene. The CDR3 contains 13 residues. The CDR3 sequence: CSAGTGMNTEAFF. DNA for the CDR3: TGCAGCGCCGGGACAGGTATGAACACTGAAGCTTTCTTT.

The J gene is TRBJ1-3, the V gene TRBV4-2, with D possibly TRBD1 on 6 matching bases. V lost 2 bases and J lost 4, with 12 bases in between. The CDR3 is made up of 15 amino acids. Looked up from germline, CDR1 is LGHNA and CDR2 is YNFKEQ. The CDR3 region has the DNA TGTGCCAGCAGCCAAAATCGAGGACAGGGAAACACCATATATTTT. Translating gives CASSQNRGQGNTIYF.

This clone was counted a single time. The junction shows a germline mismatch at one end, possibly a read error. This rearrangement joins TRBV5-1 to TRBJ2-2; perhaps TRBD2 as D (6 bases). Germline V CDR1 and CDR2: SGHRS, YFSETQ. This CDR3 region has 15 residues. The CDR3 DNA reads TGCGCCAGCAGCTCCGCGGGGACTTACACCGGGGGGCTGTTTTTT. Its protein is CASSSAGTYTGGLFF. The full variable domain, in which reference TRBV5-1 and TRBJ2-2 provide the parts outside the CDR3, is KAGVTQTPRYLIKTRGQQVTLSCSPISGHRSVSWYQQTPGQGLQFLFEYFSETQRNKGNFPGRFSGRQFSNSRSEMNVSTLELGDSALYLCASSSAGTYTGGLFFGEGSRLTVL.

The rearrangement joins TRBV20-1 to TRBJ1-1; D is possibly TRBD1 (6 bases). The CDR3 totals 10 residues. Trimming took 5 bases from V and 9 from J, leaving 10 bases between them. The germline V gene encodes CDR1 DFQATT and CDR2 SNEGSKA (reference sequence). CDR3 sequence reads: CSAVQGKAFF. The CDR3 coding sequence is TGCAGTGCTGTACAGGGAAAAGCTTTCTTT.

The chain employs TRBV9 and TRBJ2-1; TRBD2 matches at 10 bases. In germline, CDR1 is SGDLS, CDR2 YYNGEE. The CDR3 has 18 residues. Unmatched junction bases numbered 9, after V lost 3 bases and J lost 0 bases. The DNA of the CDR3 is TGTGCCAGCAGCGGAATCCGGACTAGCGGTAACTCCTACAATGAGCAGTTCTTC. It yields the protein CASSGIRTSGNSYNEQFF. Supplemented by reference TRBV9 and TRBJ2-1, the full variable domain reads DSGVTQTPKHLITATGQRVTLRCSPRSGDLSVYWYQQSLDQGLQFLIQYYNGEERAKGNILERFSAQQFPDLHSELNLSSLELGDSALYFCASSGIRTSGNSYNEQFFGPGTRLTVL.